This T cell receptor beta chain was captured by sequencing in a study of blood T cells in healthy people across ages. Turning to the study itself: Every two T cells gave about one barcoded beta molecule via template switching.

It was with a sample-barcoded 5' primer and a J-beta primer mix that a second PCR of about 6 to 11 cycles was run. Each of the cDNA molecules was tagged by a template-switch adaptor with 12 random nucleotides. From the 5' RACE reads, TCRdb called clonotypes with MiXCR, one entry per CDR3 protein. The table lists around 2 million distinct CDR3 sequences, 30% to 40% of them singletons. This CDR3 contains 14 residues. CDR1 and CDR2 (germline): MNHEY, SMNVEV (reference sequence). V gave up 6 bases and J gave up 11 bases; unmatched junction bases: 12. Broader study findings: The lack of PBMC sorting stopped any conclusive naive versus antigen-experienced comparison.

In the case of this clonotype: No antigen is known for it.

Sequencing was carried out using blood. This receptor was obtained from a human donor in good health. J is TRBJ1-4 and V is TRBV27; the match to TRBD1 covers 7 bases. CDR3 amino acids: CASSRDREGAKLFF. The CDR3 DNA sequence: TGTGCCAGCAGCCGAGACAGGGAGGGGGCTAAACTGTTTTTT.